Listed below are T cell receptor beta chains from one sample, sequenced in a study of PD-1 blockade in classical Hodgkin lymphoma. Using immunoSEQ multiplex PCR, the repertoire was profiled, and TCRdb retains in-frame clones only, with some absent. Seen here are just over 20,000 clones, 70% to 75% observed once, and the top ten hold roughly 21%. The material sequenced was peripheral blood mononuclear cells (PBMCs), taken before the fourth cycle of nivolumab. The receptors stem from a human donor with classical Hodgkin lymphoma. Each CDR3 is given with its conserved first and last residue. The D gene is left open where the match is weak. The size of a clone is reported for some rows only, either as once, few or many, or as a class for expanded clones.

D	V	size	J	CDR3	DNA
.	TRBV6-1	.	TRBJ2-7	CASSSEQYF	TGTGCCAGCAGTAGTGAGCAGTACTTC
TRBD2	TRBV4-1	few	TRBJ2-7	CASSQVPPGLVSEQYF	TGCGCCAGCAGCCAAGTTCCTCCGGGACTAGTCTCCGAGCAGTACTTC
.	TRBV19	.	TRBJ2-7	CASSHLYEQYF	TGTGCCAGTAGCCACCTCTACGAGCAGTACTTC
TRBD1	TRBV7-9	.	TRBJ1-2	CASSRQGNYGYTF	TGTGCCAGCAGCCGACAGGGCAACTATGGCTACACCTTC
TRBD2	TRBV7-9	.	TRBJ2-3	CASSLRAGTGTDTQYF	TGTGCCAGCAGCCTAAGAGCGGGAACCGGAACAGATACGCAGTATTTT
TRBD1	TRBV5-1	once	TRBJ2-7	CASSFPQLTGQGAYEQYF	TGCGCCAGCAGCTTCCCACAATTAACCGGACAGGGCGCCTACGAGCAGTACTTC
.	TRBV2	.	TRBJ1-5	CASSPGGGGQPQHF	TGTGCCAGCAGTCCCGGGGGCGGGGGTCAGCCCCAGCATTTT
.	TRBV6-1	once	TRBJ1-2	CASGVPGMFYGYTF	TGTGCCAGTGGGGTTCCCGGGATGTTTTATGGCTACACCTTC
TRBD2	TRBV5-1	.	TRBJ2-5	CASSYGLAGQETQYF	TGCGCCAGCAGCTACGGACTAGCGGGGCAAGAGACCCAGTACTTC
.	TRBV27	.	TRBJ1-1	CASRTQLAGNTEAFF	TGTGCCAGCAGGACCCAGTTGGCGGGGAACACTGAAGCTTTCTTT
TRBD1	TRBV11-2	.	TRBJ2-2	CASSSRPRDREAGELFF	TGTGCCAGCAGCTCTCGCCCTCGGGACAGGGAAGCCGGGGAGCTGTTTTTT
TRBD1	TRBV2	.	TRBJ2-7	CASSEQGASYEQYF	TGTGCCAGCAGTGAACAGGGGGCCTCCTACGAGCAGTACTTC
.	TRBV27	.	TRBJ2-2	CASSTTGPAAGELFF	TGTGCCAGCAGTACTACGGGCCCAGCTGCCGGGGAGCTGTTTTTT
TRBD1	TRBV19	.	TRBJ1-2	CASSINAGGRDYGYTF	TGTGCCAGTAGTATCAACGCAGGGGGTAGGGACTATGGCTACACCTTC
.	TRBV6-1	.	TRBJ1-4	CASRPHDINEKLFF	TGTGCCAGCAGGCCGCACGACATTAATGAAAAACTGTTTTTT
TRBD2	TRBV6-5	.	TRBJ2-1	CASSSHGGGPNNEQFF	TGTGCCAGCAGTTCTCATGGGGGAGGGCCGAACAATGAGCAGTTCTTC
.	TRBV10-2	.	TRBJ2-7	CASSVAREQYF	TGCGCCAGCAGTGTGGCCCGCGAGCAGTACTTC
.	TRBV6-1	.	TRBJ2-7	CASSEAVDSFYSYEQYF	TGTGCCAGCAGTGAAGCAGTGGACAGCTTTTACTCCTACGAGCAGTACTTC
.	TRBV28	once	TRBJ2-5	CASRRDGQETQYF	TGTGCCAGCAGAAGGGACGGCCAAGAGACCCAGTACTTC
.	TRBV7-8	.	TRBJ1-1	CASSLVGGRHTEAFF	TGTGCCAGCAGCTTAGTCGGGGGTCGGCACACTGAAGCTTTCTTT
.	TRBV15	.	TRBJ2-1	CATSRDMGGIEQFF	TGTGCCACCAGCAGAGATATGGGGGGTATTGAGCAGTTCTTC
.	TRBV6-1	once	TRBJ2-7	CASRTGDSGKYEQYF	TGTGCCAGCAGAACGGGGGACTCGGGAAAATACGAGCAGTACTTC
.	TRBV28	.	TRBJ1-2	CASSFGGAIGYTF	TGTGCCAGCAGTTTTGGGGGGGCGATTGGCTACACCTTC
.	TRBV10-3	.	TRBJ1-5	CAISEGGQPQHF	TGTGCCATCAGTGAGGGGGGTCAGCCCCAGCATTTT
TRBD2	TRBV19	.	TRBJ2-3	CASSKNRFGLAGGVADTQYF	TGTGCCAGTAGTAAAAACAGGTTTGGACTAGCGGGAGGAGTTGCAGATACGCAGTATTTT
.	TRBV4-2	.	TRBJ2-7	CASSQGLGSGYEQYF	TGTGCCAGCAGCCAAGGTTTGGGTAGCGGATACGAGCAGTACTTC
TRBD2	TRBV28	once	TRBJ2-5	CASSTHLAGAGETQYF	TGTGCCAGCAGTACCCACCTAGCGGGAGCAGGAGAGACCCAGTACTTC
.	TRBV28	.	TRBJ1-5	CASRSLGARNQPQHF	TGTGCCAGCAGAAGCCTCGGGGCTCGCAATCAGCCCCAGCATTTT
.	TRBV18	.	TRBJ2-3	CASSPYGDTQYF	TGTGCCAGCTCACCTTATGGAGATACGCAGTATTTT
TRBD1	TRBV7-6	.	TRBJ2-7	CASSPGGDEQYF	TGTGCCAGTTCCCCAGGGGGCGACGAGCAGTACTTC
TRBD1	TRBV5-1	.	TRBJ2-6	CASSLVAQGEAGANVLTF	TGCGCCAGCAGCTTGGTGGCACAGGGGGAAGCTGGGGCCAACGTCCTGACTTTC
TRBD2	TRBV10-3	.	TRBJ2-1	CAISGSSGRGYNEQFF	TGTGCCATCAGTGGGTCTAGCGGGAGGGGATACAATGAGCAGTTCTTC
.	TRBV28	.	TRBJ1-2	CASSRYGYTF	TGTGCCAGCAGTAGGTATGGCTACACCTTC
.	TRBV7-6	.	TRBJ2-3	CASSFTTSTDTQYF	TGTGCCAGCAGCTTCACAACAAGCACAGATACGCAGTATTTT
.	TRBV11-2	.	TRBJ2-7	CASSLGGFRYEQYF	TGTGCCAGCAGCTTGGGCGGGTTTCGCTACGAGCAGTACTTC
TRBD1	TRBV6-5	.	TRBJ1-6	CASSYSHRGPSPLHF	TGTGCCAGCAGTTACTCCCACAGGGGGCCCTCACCCCTCCACTTT
TRBD2	TRBV10-3	.	TRBJ2-1	CAISEKREWGEQFF	TGTGCCATCAGTGAAAAGCGGGAGTGGGGTGAGCAGTTCTTC
.	TRBV19	.	TRBJ1-2	CASSSTRGSYGYTF	TGTGCCAGTAGTTCCACCCGGGGTAGCTATGGCTACACCTTC
.	TRBV19	.	TRBJ1-1	CASSIGFNTEAFF	TGTGCCAGTAGTATAGGTTTCAACACTGAAGCTTTCTTT
.	TRBV5-4	.	TRBJ2-4	CASRPQGAGENIQYF	TGTGCCAGCAGACCCCAGGGAGCTGGCGAAAACATTCAGTACTTC
.	TRBV10-3	.	TRBJ1-5	CAISTYFFRGGEDQPQHF	TGTGCCATCAGTACATACTTTTTTCGGGGGGGCGAGGATCAGCCCCAGCATTTT
.	TRBV7-9	.	TRBJ2-1	CASSLENEQFF	TGTGCCAGCAGCTTAGAAAATGAGCAGTTCTTC
.	TRBV6-1	.	TRBJ1-1	CASSEGGSDTEAFF	TGTGCCAGCAGTGAAGGGGGCAGTGACACTGAAGCTTTCTTT
TRBD2	TRBV9	.	TRBJ2-1	CASSVGGSTYNEQFF	TGTGCCAGCAGCGTTGGCGGGAGTACCTACAATGAGCAGTTCTTC
.	TRBV28	few	TRBJ2-1	CASIPGAGLEQFF	TGTGCCAGCATCCCTGGGGCGGGGCTTGAGCAGTTCTTC
TRBD2	TRBV19	.	TRBJ2-5	CASSMVAGQQETQYF	TGTGCCAGTAGTATGGTAGCGGGTCAACAAGAGACCCAGTACTTC
.	TRBV15	.	TRBJ2-1	CATSRQRGGPTTHEQFF	TGTGCCACCAGCAGACAGCGAGGAGGACCTACAACACATGAGCAGTTCTTC
.	TRBV18	.	TRBJ2-1	CASSPGSGNYNEQFF	TGTGCCAGCTCACCAGGGTCCGGGAATTACAATGAGCAGTTCTTC
.	TRBV5-6	.	TRBJ2-5	CASSLVETRQETQYF	TGTGCCAGCAGCTTAGTAGAGACACGCCAAGAGACCCAGTACTTC
.	TRBV7-8	.	TRBJ2-1	CASNGQSATNEQFF	TGTGCCAGCAATGGCCAGAGCGCGACTAATGAGCAGTTCTTC
.	TRBV7-9	.	TRBJ1-2	CASSFGDYGYTF	TGTGCCAGCAGCTTCGGGGACTATGGCTACACCTTC
.	TRBV10-2	.	TRBJ2-5	CASSEVPSARVKTQYF	TGCGCCAGCAGTGAAGTCCCTAGCGCTAGGGTAAAGACCCAGTACTTC
.	TRBV6-1	.	TRBJ2-7	CASALMDEQYF	TGTGCCAGCGCCCTCATGGACGAGCAGTACTTC
.	TRBV7-2	.	TRBJ1-5	CASSFGQGQPQHF	TGTGCCAGCAGCTTTGGGCAGGGTCAGCCCCAGCATTTT